These 11 T cell receptor beta chains were all obtained from the same sample, sequenced in a study of identical twins. In TCRdb, the 5' RACE reads were re-called with MiXCR into one record per CDR3 protein. The table has 640,000 or so distinct CDR3 sequences, 5.5% to 6.5% seen once; the top ten hold 1.5% to 2%. The material sequenced was naive T cells sorted from blood. Receptors originate from a man between 18 and 35 years old in good health.

This chain connects TRBV7-9 to TRBJ1-1, with D unresolved. Deletions cut 1 base from V and 6 bases from J, with 15 bases between. The germline V gene encodes CDR1 SEHNR and CDR2 FQNEAQ (reference sequence). There are 15 residues in the CDR3. CDR3: CASSLDGPFFAEAFF. For the CDR3, the DNA is TGTGCCAGCAGCTTAGACGGGCCTTTCTTCGCTGAAGCTTTCTTT.

This clonotype turned up a few times. The chain recombines TRBV28 with TRBJ2-2; 11 bases match TRBD1. This CDR3 has 16 amino acids. Germline CDR1 is MDHEN and CDR2 is SYDVKM. The trim removed 6 bases at V and 5 bases at J, leaving 8 bases unmatched. The CDR3 sequence: CASRKNGQGATGELFF. The DNA for the CDR3 is TGTGCCAGCAGGAAGAACGGACAGGGGGCAACCGGGGAGCTGTTTTTT.

The V gene is TRBV10-3, the J gene TRBJ2-3, with TRBD2 matching over 11 bases. The V gene end was trimmed by 6 bases and the J gene end by 1 base; junction bases not matched to a gene: 9. The CDR3 has 17 residues. Germline assignment: CDR1 ENHRY and CDR2 SYGVKD. The DNA for the CDR3 is TGTGCCATCAGGGGCGCTAGCGGGAGGCGAGGCACAGATACGCAGTATTTT. Its translation: CAIRGASGRRGTDTQYF.

Concerning this clonotype: The CDR3 ends on some other residue instead of the conserved phenylalanine or tryptophan, so this is likely a read error. The chain employs TRBV29-1 and TRBJ2-1; D is unclear. Trimming shortened V by 8 bases and J by 3 bases, and 11 bases separated the two germline ends. Looked up from germline, CDR1 is SQVTM and CDR2 is ANQGSEA. The CDR3 totals 12 residues. CDR3 in amino acids: CSQLADYNEQFV. CDR3 nucleotides: TGCAGCCAACTCGCCGACTACAATGAGCAGTTCGTC.

The chain joins TRBV20-1 to TRBJ2-7; 8 bases fit TRBD1. The J segment lost 5 bases and the V segment lost 3 bases, leaving 9 bases of the junction unmatched. The germline V gene encodes CDR1 DFQATT and CDR2 SNEGSKA (reference sequence). The CDR3 is made up of 14 amino acids. CDR3 sequence: CSARGQARRDEQYF. The CDR3 coding sequence is TGCAGTGCTAGGGGACAGGCTAGAAGGGACGAGCAGTACTTC.

In this sample, this clonotype turned up many times. This rearrangement joins TRBV5-1 to TRBJ2-7; 7 bases are shared with TRBD1. V shed 1 base, J shed 3 bases, and the junction held 1 base outside the gene matches. Germline V gene sequence: CDR1 SGHRS, CDR2 YFSETQ. The length of the CDR3 is 13 residues. CDR3 region: CASSLWTGYEQYF. The CDR3 DNA follows: TGCGCCAGCAGCTTGTGGACAGGCTACGAGCAGTACTTC.

This clonotype was seen ten or more times. The genes are TRBV25-1 and TRBJ1-1; no reliable D call. V gave up 7 bases and J gave up 5 bases, with 20 bases separating them. Germline V CDR1 and CDR2: MGHDK, SYGVNS. The CDR3 extends over 15 amino acids. CDR3 sequence reads: CASTRVGRVRTEAFF. CDR3 DNA: TGTGCCAGCACCAGAGTGGGCCGGGTGAGAACTGAAGCTTTCTTT.

This clonotype occurred many times. V is TRBV27 and J is TRBJ1-6, with TRBD1 matching over 7 bases. CDR1 MNHEY and CDR2 SMNVEV come from the germline V gene (reference sequence). The CDR3 sequence is 13 residues long. V gave up 5 bases and J gave up 10 bases; unmatched junction bases: 5. CDR3 coding DNA: TGTGCCAGCAGTCCGACAGGGCGGTCACCCCTCCACTTT. It yields the protein CASSPTGRSPLHF.

This chain joins TRBV5-1 and TRBJ2-3; 11 nucleotides line up with TRBD2. Germline CDR1 SGHRS, CDR2 YFSETQ. The CDR3 has 17 amino acids. V dropped 3 bases and J dropped 2; count of bases not matched to a gene: 8. Here the CDR3 DNA reads TGCGCCAGCAGCTGGACGGAGACTAGCGGGGTCACAGATACGCAGTATTTT. Encoded protein: CASSWTETSGVTDTQYF.

This clonotype occurred many times. The V gene is TRBV9, the J gene TRBJ2-2; the D is unclear. The V and J ends lost 0 bases and 1 base respectively, with 1 base between them. The CDR3 loop spans 13 amino acids. Per the germline V gene, CDR1 is SGDLS and CDR2 is YYNGEE. Here the CDR3 reads CASSVENTGELFF. The DNA for the CDR3 is TGTGCCAGCAGCGTAGAGAACACCGGGGAGCTGTTTTTT.

This clonotype was observed a handful of times. This rearrangement joins TRBV4-1 to TRBJ2-1, with D maybe TRBD2 (6 bases). The CDR3 covers 18 residues. V was shortened by 2 bases and J by 6 bases, with 23 bases between the two germline ends. Looked up from germline, CDR1 is MGHRA and CDR2 is YSYEKL. This CDR3 is CASSQPPDRDLGINEQFF. In nucleotides, the CDR3 is TGCGCCAGCAGCCAACCCCCTGACCGGGACTTAGGAATCAATGAGCAGTTCTTC.